This T cell receptor (beta chain) was recorded in a study of blood T cell repertoires in COVID-19. Overall study context: The samples span acute and convalescent COVID-19 from the United States, Italy and Spain.

While infection was still active, Seattle patients were enrolled and then followed longitudinally. This clone has a handful of counts. The sample holds other DNA sequences that translate to the same CDR3. The CDR3 totals 13 residues. CDR1 is SGHRS and CDR2 is YFSETQ in the germline V gene. The V and J ends lost 5 bases and 0 bases respectively, with 6 bases between them. As handled by the study authors: The assay estimated nucleated cells by amplifying reference gene primers. Produced via immunoSEQ multiplex PCR; TCRdb's table is partial and in-frame only. D and trimming come from the DNA, and the V and J calls and clone size come from that table. The top ten clones hold around 4.2% of a sample with about 96,000 clones, about 87% of them seen once.

This TCR came from a human donor with COVID-19, enrolled during active disease. The donor label of this sample is uncertain. V is TRBV5-1 and J is TRBJ1-3, with D uncertain. The sequencing input was peripheral blood. In DNA form, the CDR3 reads TGCGCCAGCAGAGGGAGCTCTGGAAACACCATATATTTT. Translation gives CASRGSSGNTIYF.